This note documents a single T cell receptor beta chain sequence. The record originates from a study of shared clonotypes between healthy human individuals. Produced via immunoSEQ multiplex PCR; TCRdb's table is partial and in-frame only. This table has 2 million to 2.5 million clones, more than 80% appearing once. Germline V gene sequence: CDR1 KGHSH, CDR2 LQKENI. This CDR3 has 15 amino acids. With 3 bases clipped from V and 2 bases from J, the junction kept 6 bases outside the gene matches. The J gene is TRBJ2-5, the V gene TRBV18; TRBD2 agrees at 7 bases. The TCR originated in a man between 18 and 35 years old in good health. Some clones in this sample may be carry-over from other donors' samples. The material sequenced was naive CD4+ T cells from PBMCs. The subset is: CD45RA+ positively selected. The CDR3 spells CASSPPGLRQETQYF. The CDR3 DNA sequence: TGTGCCAGCTCACCGCCGGGACTAAGGCAAGAGACCCAGTACTTC.